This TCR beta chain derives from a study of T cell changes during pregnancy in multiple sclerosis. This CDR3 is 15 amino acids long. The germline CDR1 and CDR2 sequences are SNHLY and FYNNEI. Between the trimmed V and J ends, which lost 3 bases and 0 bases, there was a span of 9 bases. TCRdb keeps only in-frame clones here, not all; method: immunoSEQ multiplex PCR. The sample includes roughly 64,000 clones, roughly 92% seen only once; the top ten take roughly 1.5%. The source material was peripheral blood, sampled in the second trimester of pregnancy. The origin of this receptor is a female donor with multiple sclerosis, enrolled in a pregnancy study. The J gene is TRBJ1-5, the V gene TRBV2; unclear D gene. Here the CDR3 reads CASSDYRYSNQPQHF. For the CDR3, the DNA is TGTGCCAGCAGTGACTACCGTTATAGCAATCAGCCCCAGCATTTT.